A selection of T cell receptor beta chains follows, all from one sample in a study of T cell clones after liver transplantation. Produced via immunoSEQ multiplex PCR; TCRdb's table is partial and in-frame only. The data hold around 70,000 clones, with around 93% observed a single time. The material sequenced was CD4+ T cells from blood, taken roughly 25 months after liver transplant. Receptor source: a human patient who received a liver transplant. Some T cells may have come from the graft donor. Each CDR3 is given with its conserved first and last residue. D genes are given only for firm matches. A row's size may be missing; if present it is once, few, many or a size class.

>few|TRBJ2-2|TRBV10-3|TRBD2
CAISGLAGGVNTGELFF
TGTGCCATCAGTGGACTAGCGGGAGGGGTAAACACCGGGGAGCTGTTTTTT
>NA|TRBJ2-3|TRBV7-9|TRBD1
CASSSWTGVFTDTQYF
TGTGCCAGCAGCTCATGGACAGGGGTCTTCACAGATACGCAGTATTTT
>NA|TRBJ2-7|TRBV7-3|TRBD1
CASSLTGQSYYEQYF
TGTGCCAGCAGCTTAACGGGACAGTCCTACTACGAGCAGTACTTC
>NA|TRBJ2-2|TRBV5-4|TRBD1
CASSRVGGQFRSHGELFF
TGTGCCAGCAGCCGGGTTGGGGGACAGTTTCGATCTCACGGGGAGCTGTTTTTT
>NA|TRBJ2-5|TRBV7-6|NA
CASNPGGWETQYF
TGTGCCAGCAACCCCGGCGGGTGGGAGACCCAGTACTTC
>once|TRBJ1-2|TRBV5-1|NA
CASSLMTDYGYTF
TGCGCCAGCAGCTTAATGACGGACTATGGCTACACCTTC
>NA|TRBJ2-1|TRBV5-1|NA
CASSLEGQVYNEQFF
TGCGCCAGCAGCTTGGAAGGGCAGGTCTACAATGAGCAGTTCTTC
>NA|TRBJ1-4|TRBV19|NA
CASSIGSGQINEKLFF
TGTGCCAGTAGTATAGGCTCCGGACAGATAAATGAAAAACTGTTTTTT
>NA|TRBJ2-2|TRBV27|TRBD1
CASSLVVGTGNTGELFF
TGTGCCAGCAGTTTAGTTGTGGGGACAGGGAACACCGGGGAGCTGTTTTTT
>NA|TRBJ1-5|TRBV19|TRBD1
CASSEIDRGNQPQHF
TGTGCCAGTAGTGAAATCGACAGGGGGAATCAGCCCCAGCATTTT
>few|TRBJ1-3|TRBV11-3|NA
CASSSRPGAYGGNTIYF
TGTGCCAGCAGCTCAAGACCGGGGGCGTATGGTGGAAACACCATATATTTT
>few|TRBJ1-5|TRBV25-1|NA
CASSRGSNQPQHF
TGTGCCAGCAGCCGGGGTAGCAATCAGCCCCAGCATTTT
>NA|TRBJ2-5|TRBV19|NA
CASSQSNRETQYF
TGTGCCAGTAGCCAAAGCAACAGGGAGACCCAGTACTTC
>NA|TRBJ1-3|TRBV5-1|NA
CASSLGRGKSIYF
TGCGCCAGCAGCTTGGGACGGGGAAAGAGCATATATTTT
>NA|TRBJ2-7|TRBV27|NA
CASSPTRVSYEQYF
TGTGCCAGCAGTCCGACTCGAGTTTCCTACGAGCAGTACTTC
>NA|TRBJ2-7|TRBV12-5|NA
CASAVGRGEQYF
TGTGCTAGTGCCGTGGGGCGTGGGGAGCAGTACTTC
>NA|TRBJ1-3|TRBV30|NA
CAWMPGGRGNTIYF
TGTGCCTGGATGCCCGGGGGCCGTGGAAACACCATATATTTT
>NA|TRBJ2-7|TRBV23-1|TRBD2
CASSQPSGVLNLSSYEQYF
TGCGCCAGCAGTCAACCTAGCGGGGTTCTTAACCTCAGCTCCTACGAGCAGTACTTC
>NA|TRBJ1-5|TRBV6-1|TRBD1
CASSENRGPNQPQHF
TGTGCCAGCAGTGAAAACAGGGGCCCAAATCAGCCCCAGCATTTT
>once|TRBJ1-2|TRBV27|NA
CASAPRTAARTNYGYTF
TGTGCCAGCGCCCCCCGGACAGCAGCAAGAACTAACTATGGCTACACCTTC
>once|TRBJ2-1|TRBV19|NA
CASSALAGLDYNEQFF
TGTGCCAGTAGTGCTCTAGCAGGACTCGATTACAATGAGCAGTTCTTC
>NA|TRBJ1-5|TRBV6-6|NA
CASTQGGTNQPQHF
TGTGCCAGCACCCAAGGAGGTACAAATCAGCCCCAGCATTTT
>NA|TRBJ2-7|TRBV5-1|TRBD1
CASSPVLAGGFSEQYF
TGCGCCAGCAGCCCGGTCCTCGCAGGGGGTTTTAGCGAGCAGTACTTC
>once|TRBJ2-7|TRBV11-3|TRBD1
CASSFRSDRGYEQYF
TGTGCCAGCAGCTTTCGGTCGGACAGGGGCTACGAGCAGTACTTC
>NA|TRBJ2-7|TRBV19|TRBD1
CASSIVAGTGYEQYF
TGTGCCAGTAGTATAGTGGCGGGGACAGGCTACGAGCAGTACTTC
>NA|TRBJ2-7|TRBV5-4|NA
CASSPGIETYEQYF
TGTGCCAGCAGCCCGGGGATTGAAACCTACGAGCAGTACTTC
>NA|TRBJ2-7|TRBV19|NA
CASVSSRGHEQYF
TGTGCCAGTGTATCATCCAGGGGCCACGAGCAGTACTTC
>NA|TRBJ2-4|TRBV14|NA
CASSQGPKQYF
TGTGCCAGCAGCCAAGGCCCTAAACAGTACTTC
>NA|TRBJ1-4|TRBV5-1|NA
CASTSRPGNEKLFF
TGCGCCAGCACCAGCCGCCCGGGGAATGAAAAACTGTTTTTT
>NA|TRBJ2-2|TRBV5-1|TRBD2
CASRLAGGDGELFF
TGCGCCAGCAGACTAGCGGGAGGAGACGGGGAGCTGTTTTTT
>NA|TRBJ1-5|TRBV5-1|NA
CASSPGLASNQPQHF
TGCGCCAGCAGCCCTGGGCTAGCTAGCAATCAGCCCCAGCATTTT
>NA|TRBJ2-2|TRBV5-4|TRBD2
CASSKGGLAGPTGELFF
TGTGCCAGCAGCAAGGGGGGACTAGCGGGACCTACCGGGGAGCTGTTTTTT
>once|TRBJ2-7|TRBV28|NA
CASSFPHRTYEQYF
TGTGCCAGCAGTTTTCCCCACCGCACCTACGAGCAGTACTTC
>NA|TRBJ1-2|TRBV10-3|NA
CAISEGWGNGYTF
TGTGCCATCAGTGAGGGGTGGGGGAATGGCTACACCTTC
>NA|TRBJ1-5|TRBV27|TRBD1
CASGRQGSNQPQHF
TGTGCCAGTGGCCGACAGGGGAGCAATCAGCCCCAGCATTTT
>NA|TRBJ1-5|TRBV2|TRBD1
CASGGDSNQPQHF
TGTGCGAGCGGGGGGGACAGTAATCAGCCCCAGCATTTT
>NA|TRBJ2-5|TRBV5-4|NA
CASSLDGFQETQYF
TGTGCCAGCAGCCTGGACGGGTTCCAAGAGACCCAGTACTTC